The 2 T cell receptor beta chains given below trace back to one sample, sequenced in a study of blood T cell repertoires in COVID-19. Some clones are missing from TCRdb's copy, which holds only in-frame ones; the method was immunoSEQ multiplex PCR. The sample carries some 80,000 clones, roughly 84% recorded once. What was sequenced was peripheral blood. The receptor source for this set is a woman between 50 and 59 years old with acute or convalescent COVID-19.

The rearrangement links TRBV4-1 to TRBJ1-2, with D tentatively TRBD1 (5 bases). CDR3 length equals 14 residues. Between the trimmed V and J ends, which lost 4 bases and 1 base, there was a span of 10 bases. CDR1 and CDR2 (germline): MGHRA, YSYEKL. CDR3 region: CASSRGGYNYGYTF. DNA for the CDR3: TGCGCCAGCAGCCGTGGGGGGTATAACTATGGCTACACCTTC.

In nucleotides, the CDR3 is TGTGCCAGCAGCCCCAGACAGTTCTATGGCTACACCTTC. Its translation is CASSPRQFYGYTF. The rearrangement joins TRBV28 to TRBJ1-2; weak D call: TRBD1 (5 bases). Trimming removed 6 bases from V and 4 bases from J, with 12 bases in between. CDR1 is MDHEN and CDR2 is SYDVKM in the germline V gene. The CDR3 totals 13 residues.